This T cell receptor (beta chain) was captured in a study of regulatory T cells in long-lasting Graves disease. Study outcomes and limitations: Accuracy might have suffered from few samples.

Worth noting for this clonotype: Its antigen is unidentified.

Indicated time point: persistent/refractory GD, antithyroid drugs over 5 years with positive TRAb. Extracted PBMC RNA gave rise to the TCR library. Peripheral blood, at nine milliliters, went into EDTA tubes. Assembly of TCR beta libraries relied on iRepertoire HTBI primers together with Arm-PCR of CDR3 regions. One entry per CDR3 protein results from TCRdb running MiXCR on the multiplex PCR reads. The sample shows under 450,000 distinct CDR3 sequences, around 24% of them seen only once. The clonotype originates from a female donor with Graves disease. The source was peripheral blood mononuclear cells (PBMCs), collected when the disease was refractory, from a patient treated with antithyroid drugs.

This chain's CDR3 is CASSAGLAGAGQETQYF. CDR3 DNA sequence: TGTGCCAGTAGTGCGGGACTAGCGGGAGCGGGTCAGGAGACCCAGTACTTC. The chain carries TRBV19 and TRBJ2-5; 14 bases fit TRBD2. Germline values: CDR1 LNHDA, CDR2 SQIVND (reference sequence). The CDR3 runs 17 residues. J was trimmed by 5 bases and V by 5 bases; bases with no gene match: 10.